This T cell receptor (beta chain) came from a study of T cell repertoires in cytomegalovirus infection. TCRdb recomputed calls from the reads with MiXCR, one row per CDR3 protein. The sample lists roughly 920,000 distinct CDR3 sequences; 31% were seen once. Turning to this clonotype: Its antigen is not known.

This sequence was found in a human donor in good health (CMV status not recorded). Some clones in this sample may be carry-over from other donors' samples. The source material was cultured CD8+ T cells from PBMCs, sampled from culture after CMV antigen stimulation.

CDR3 DNA sequence: TGCAGCGTTGAAAGGCGGGGGAGGCTCCTAGGCTACACCTTC. Translation: CSVERRGRLLGYTF. The V and J genes are TRBV29-1 and TRBJ1-2; D may be TRBD1 (5 bases). Trimming took off 2 bases at V and 8 bases at J, with 18 bases between the two ends. CDR1 and CDR2 (germline): SQVTM, ANQGSEA. The CDR3 has 14 amino acids.